This T cell receptor (beta chain) is from a study of T cell responses to AZD1222 COVID-19 vaccine. The overall study: Pooled together were second doses at about 4 or about 12 weeks.

Overall study results and limits: Repertoires in all cases were sampled only once the peak T cell response had passed. White British donors predominated, females outnumbered males, and clonal diversity was possibly underestimated. Nearly half of spike-specific TCRs reportedly go after variant regions that carry no mutations.

Here immunoSEQ multiplex PCR was the method, and the copy in TCRdb shows in-frame clones only, minus some. The table includes approximately 80,000 clones, 80% to 90% detected once. V shed 3 bases and J shed 3 bases, with 17 bases lying between them. The CDR3 covers 16 residues. CDR1 is SGDLS and CDR2 is YYNGEE in the germline V gene. Worth noting for this clone: What it binds is unknown.

The gene calls are TRBV9 and TRBJ2-3; TRBD1 or TRBD2 may be the D gene (7 bases each). The input for sequencing was peripheral blood, taken on day 0 of AZD1222 vaccination. The origin of this receptor is an adult in good health. The CDR3 DNA is TGTGCCAGCAGCGCAGGGAGGGGGCTAATGACAGATACGCAGTATTTT. It translates to CASSAGRGLMTDTQYF.